A selection of T cell receptor beta chains follows, all from one sample in a study of monozygotic twins with inflammatory bowel disease. TCRdb reworked the 5' RACE reads into one entry per CDR3 protein, no DNA. This repertoire includes around 99,000 distinct CDR3 sequences. Sample: blood. The receptors originated from a human donor with ulcerative colitis or Crohn's disease, or a healthy co-twin of an affected twin (not recorded which). The CDR3 runs from the conserved cysteine through the conserved F or W.

TRBJ1-2	TRBV28	CASSPGQGASWYGYTF
TRBJ2-1	TRBV29-1	CSVAGGRSSYNEQFF
TRBJ1-1	TRBV9	CASSAGELGKAFF
TRBJ2-1	TRBV24-1	CATSDWESEQFF
TRBJ1-2	TRBV4-1	CASSQDELGEDTF
TRBJ2-3	TRBV13	CASSNRGTYTDTQYF
TRBJ1-2	TRBV30	CAWSSDRGYGYTF
TRBJ2-3	TRBV5-1	CASSEGLAGGVADTQYF
TRBJ2-3	TRBV5-4	CASSGAQDRTDTQYF
TRBJ1-5	TRBV6-1	CASSETGTGQPQHF